This TCR beta chain was recovered during a study of T cell responses to AZD1222 COVID-19 vaccine. Study-level points and caveats: Spike as a whole was targeted by vaccine-associated CD4 TCRs, dominant at 160-218 and 743-854.

The protocol was immunoSEQ multiplex PCR, while the TCRdb copy is restricted to in-frame clones and leaves out a portion. Seen here are more than 95,000 clones, 88% observed once, and the top ten hold approximately 9%. In the case of this clone: The antigen remains unidentified.

The CDR3 has 11 residues. The germline gives CDR1 MDHEN, CDR2 SYDVKM. Trimming shortened V by 7 bases and J by 7 bases, and 11 bases separated the two germline ends. The TCR sequence derives from an adult in good health. V and J are TRBV28 and TRBJ2-7; D is ambiguous. Source: peripheral blood, taken on day 0 of AZD1222 vaccination. This CDR3 reads CASKFLGEQYF. The CDR3 bases are TGTGCCAGCAAATTCCTGGGGGAGCAGTACTTC.